Each of the 27 T cell receptor beta chains below was sequenced from the same sample in a study of T cell responses to AZD1222 COVID-19 vaccine. The data were produced by immunoSEQ multiplex PCR, yet TCRdb's version contains in-frame clones alone and is incomplete. Of about 82,000 clones listed, over 75% are singletons. The sample was peripheral blood, taken 28 days after the second AZD1222 dose. These receptors were collected from an adult who received the AZD1222 COVID-19 vaccine.

This clone has a single count. V and J are TRBV7-2 and TRBJ2-5; D perhaps matches TRBD2 (7 bases). Germline CDR1 reads SGHTA; CDR2 reads FQGNSA. The CDR3 sequence is 15 residues long. The germline V and J ends were trimmed by 1 base and 3 bases, with 12 bases remaining between them. The CDR3 loop is CASSLVGGPEETQYF. CDR3 DNA sequence: TGTGCCAGCAGCTTAGTGGGGGGGCCAGAAGAGACCCAGTACTTC.

The V call is TRBV9, the J call TRBJ1-2; the match to TRBD1 covers 10 bases. The V and J ends lost 7 bases and 8 bases, in that order; junction bases with no gene match: 11. Germline V gene sequence: CDR1 SGDLS, CDR2 YYNGEE. The CDR3 has 14 amino acids. In DNA, the CDR3 is TGTGCCAGCGGAGACCGGGACAGGGGACGAGGCTACACCTTC. This translates into CASGDRDRGRGYTF.

This chain uses TRBV2 with TRBJ2-7; possibly TRBD1 for D (6 bases). This CDR3 region has 14 residues. Trimming removed 5 bases at V and 6 bases at J, with 17 bases between. Germline V CDR1 and CDR2: SNHLY, FYNNEI. In DNA form, the CDR3 reads TGTGCCAGCAGTCCACCCGGCAGGGGCGGCGAGCAGTACTTC. Protein product: CASSPPGRGGEQYF.

V and J are TRBV18 and TRBJ2-7, with D maybe TRBD2 (7 bases). Trimming took off 1 base at V and 0 bases at J, with 13 bases between the two ends. Germline V gene data show CDR1 as KGHSH and CDR2 as LQKENI. CDR3 length: 16 residues. CDR3: CASSPLGGPSSYEQYF. The CDR3 DNA reads as TGTGCCAGCTCACCACTGGGGGGGCCGAGCTCCTACGAGCAGTACTTC.

J is TRBJ1-3 and V is TRBV10-3, with D possibly being TRBD1 (5 bases). The V gene's germline CDR1 is ENHRY and CDR2 SYGVKD. V was cut by 9 bases and J by 0 bases, with 9 bases left in between. The CDR3 consists of 13 residues. The CDR3 bases are TGTGCCATTACGGGGGACTCTGGAAACACCATATATTTT. Encoded protein: CAITGDSGNTIYF.

Comments on this clone: Other DNA sequences in this sample translate to the same CDR3. The V and J genes are TRBV6-5 and TRBJ1-3; D unclear. The germline V gene has CDR1 MNHEY and CDR2 SVGAGI. Trimming left V 7 bases short and J 0 bases short, with 7 bases between. CDR3 size: 13 residues. CDR3: CASTMSSGNTIYF. The CDR3 nucleotides read TGTGCCAGCACCATGAGCTCTGGAAACACCATATATTTT.

The V gene is TRBV6-6, the J gene TRBJ1-6, with D hard to call. Trimming took 0 bases from V and 7 from J, leaving 1 base between them. CDR1 and CDR2 from the germline V gene are MNHNY and SVGAGI (reference sequence). There are 12 residues in the CDR3. CDR3 nucleotide sequence: TGTGCCAGCAGTTACTCCAATTCACCCCTCCACTTT. Translated: CASSYSNSPLHF.

The V gene is TRBV28, the J gene TRBJ2-7; 7 bases align to TRBD1. Germline values: CDR1 MDHEN, CDR2 SYDVKM. V lost 10 bases and J lost 3; bases outside the gene matches: 9. The CDR3 is 13 amino acids. CDR3 residues: CATKDRSYYEQYF. In DNA form, the CDR3 reads TGTGCCACCAAGGACAGGAGTTACTACGAGCAGTACTTC.

This chain uses TRBV5-1 with TRBJ2-7, with D perhaps matching TRBD2 (7 bases). CDR3 length: 14 amino acids. Germline V gene data show CDR1 as SGHRS and CDR2 as YFSETQ. V lost 2 bases and J 0 bases, leaving 9 bases between the germline ends. The CDR3 nucleotides read TGCGCCAGCAGCTTCGGGGGGCTCTCCTACGAGCAGTACTTC. This translates into CASSFGGLSYEQYF.

This chain connects TRBV9 to TRBJ2-5, with TRBD2 as a possible D gene (6 bases). Trimming removed 0 bases at V and 5 bases at J, with 11 bases between. The CDR3 loop spans 14 amino acids. Germline lookup yields CDR1 SGDLS and CDR2 YYNGEE. The CDR3 is CASSVGSGGETQYF. For the CDR3, the DNA is TGTGCCAGCAGCGTAGGAAGTGGGGGGGAGACCCAGTACTTC.

The rearrangement links TRBV7-6 to TRBJ1-1; possibly TRBD1 for D (6 bases). Germline assignment: CDR1 SGHVS and CDR2 FNYEAQ. The CDR3 has 15 amino acids. Between the trimmed V and J ends, which lost 2 bases and 0 bases, there was a span of 10 bases. CDR3 coding DNA: TGTGCCAGCAGCTTAACCGGACAGATGAACACTGAAGCTTTCTTT. It translates to CASSLTGQMNTEAFF.

The rearrangement uses TRBV6-1 and TRBJ1-2; no reliable D call. Germline V gives CDR1 MNHNS, CDR2 SASEGT. This CDR3 has 15 residues. V gave up 1 base and J gave up 1 base, with 10 bases separating them. In nucleotides, the CDR3 is TGTGCCAGCAGTGAAGTGGGAATTCTTAACTATGGCTACACCTTC. This encodes CASSEVGILNYGYTF.

Details on this clone: This sample includes further DNA sequences coding for the same CDR3. The genes are TRBV3-1 (or the pseudogene TRBV3-2) and TRBJ2-2; tentatively, D is TRBD2 (5 bases). V gave up 3 bases and J gave up 1 base, with 12 bases separating them. The germline V gene encodes CDR1 LGHDT and CDR2 YNNKEL (reference sequence). CDR3 length: 16 residues. CDR3 sequence: CASSQSRGVNTGELFF. For the CDR3, the DNA is TGTGCCAGCAGCCAGAGTCGGGGAGTGAACACCGGGGAGCTGTTTTTT.

The chain links TRBV10-3 to TRBJ1-5; no clear D. There are 14 residues in the CDR3. Germline V CDR1 and CDR2: ENHRY, SYGVKD. V lost 2 bases and J lost 3, with 8 bases in between. CDR3 region: CAISEGRINQPQHF. DNA for the CDR3: TGTGCCATCAGTGAGGGCAGAATCAATCAGCCCCAGCATTTT.

The chain couples TRBV3-1 (or the pseudogene TRBV3-2) to TRBJ2-7; 12 bases map to TRBD2. The germline V gene encodes CDR1 LGHDT and CDR2 YNNKEL (reference sequence). V lost 5 bases, J lost 10 bases, and 9 bases stayed unmatched. This CDR3 has 14 residues. CDR3 amino acids: CASSIQPSGGAQYF. CDR3 DNA sequence: TGTGCCAGCAGCATACAACCTAGCGGGGGGGCTCAGTACTTC.

The chain has TRBV3-1 (or the pseudogene TRBV3-2) and TRBJ1-2; TRBD1 might be the D (5 bases). With 0 bases removed from V and 4 bases from J, the gap between germline ends came to 15 bases. The CDR3 sequence is 16 residues long. Germline V gene sequence: CDR1 LGHDT, CDR2 YNNKEL (reference sequence). The CDR3, as DNA: TGTGCCAGCAGCCAAGATTGGTCCAGGGCCCTCTATGGCTACACCTTC. This sequence encodes CASSQDWSRALYGYTF.

The chain recombines TRBV2 with TRBJ2-2, with D possibly matching TRBD1 (5 bases). CDR1 and CDR2 from the germline V gene are SNHLY and FYNNEI. Trimming shortened V by 8 bases and J by 5 bases, and 15 bases separated the two germline ends. This CDR3 is built from 14 residues. In DNA, the CDR3 is TGTGCCAGCCGACAAGAGAAGGGGACCGGGGAGCTGTTTTTT. Protein: CASRQEKGTGELFF.

The J gene is TRBJ2-5, the V gene TRBV5-1; D unresolved. CDR3 length equals 15 residues. The V and J ends lost 2 bases and 1 base respectively, with 12 bases between them. CDR1 is SGHRS, CDR2 YFSETQ, per germline. The DNA of the CDR3 is TGCGCCAGCAGCTTCCAGAAAACAGTCCAAGAGACCCAGTACTTC. Translating it yields CASSFQKTVQETQYF.

The genes are TRBV30 and TRBJ1-2; no clear D. V lost 0 bases and J 7 bases, leaving 15 bases between the germline ends. Germline V gene data show CDR1 as GTSNPN and CDR2 as SVGIG (reference sequence). This CDR3 is 14 amino acids long. The CDR3 is CAWSVQAGMGGYTF. In DNA, the CDR3 is TGTGCCTGGAGTGTTCAGGCGGGGATGGGTGGCTACACCTTC.

This chain links TRBV9 with TRBJ2-3, with D perhaps matching TRBD2 (5 bases). This CDR3 comprises 12 residues. The V end lost 4 bases, the J end lost 5 bases, and 8 bases lay between the germline ends. CDR1 and CDR2 from the germline V gene are SGDLS and YYNGEE. Written as DNA, the CDR3 is TGTGCCAGCAGCCGGGGATTAGATACGCAGTATTTT. Encoded protein: CASSRGLDTQYF.

The chain is built from TRBV2 and TRBJ2-6; the D is unclear. V was pared by 4 bases and J by 5 bases, with 15 bases between. The germline CDR1 and CDR2 sequences are SNHLY and FYNNEI. This CDR3 spans 16 amino acids. CDR3 bases: TGTGCCAGCAGTGGCTCGAACGTTAGAAGGGCCAACGTCCTGACTTTC. Its protein product is CASSGSNVRRANVLTF. The complete variable domain, with remaining parts taken from reference TRBV2 and TRBJ2-6, reads EPEVTQTPSHQVTQMGQEVILRCVPISNHLYFYWYRQILGQKVEFLVSFYNNEISEKSEIFDDQFSVERPDGSNFTLKIRSTKLEDSAMYFCASSGSNVRRANVLTFGAGSRLTVL.

This clone has a handful of counts. The chain recombines TRBV29-1 with TRBJ1-1; TRBD1 matches 7 bases. With V trimmed by 4 bases and J by 0 bases, 8 bases remained unmatched. The length of the CDR3 is 15 residues. The germline V gene encodes CDR1 SQVTM and CDR2 ANQGSEA. CDR3 sequence reads: CSVGRGGQMNTEAFF. In nucleotides, the CDR3 is TGCAGCGTTGGGAGGGGGGGACAGATGAACACTGAAGCTTTCTTT.

The chain is built from TRBV7-9 and TRBJ1-3; D is uncertain. The germline CDR1 and CDR2 sequences are SEHNR and FQNEAQ (reference sequence). This CDR3 contains 12 residues. V lost 1 base, J lost 4 bases, and 2 bases lay in between. DNA of the CDR3: TGTGCCAGCAGCTTAGGGGGAAACACCATATATTTT. Amino acid sequence: CASSLGGNTIYF. The full variable domain, with the rest looked up from reference TRBV7-9 and TRBJ1-3, is DTGVSQNPRHKITKRGQNVTFRCDPISEHNRLYWYRQTLGQGPEFLTYFQNEAQLEKSRLLSDRFSAERPKGSFSTLEIQRTEQGDSAMYLCASSLGGNTIYFGEGSWLTVV.

The J gene is TRBJ2-1, the V gene TRBV7-9; 9 nucleotides line up with TRBD2. The CDR3 totals 11 residues. V lost 8 bases to trimming and J lost 9 bases; unmatched junction nucleotides: 2. CDR1 and CDR2 from the germline V gene are SEHNR and FQNEAQ (reference sequence). The CDR3 spells CASLAGVEQFF. For the CDR3, the DNA is TGTGCCAGCTTAGCGGGGGTTGAGCAGTTCTTC.

The chain recombines TRBV5-4 with TRBJ1-1; D not certain. The V gene's germline CDR1 is SGHNT and CDR2 YYREEE (reference sequence). The V gene lost 2 bases and the J gene lost 1 base, with 12 bases spanning the gap. The CDR3 length is 15 residues. CDR3 coding DNA: TGTGCCAGCAGCTTCGGGTCTGTTGCGAACACTGAAGCTTTCTTT. Its translation: CASSFGSVANTEAFF. The full variable domain, in which reference TRBV5-4 and TRBJ1-1 provide the parts outside the CDR3, is ETGVTQSPTHLIKTRGQQVTLRCSSQSGHNTVSWYQQALGQGPQFIFQYYREEENGRGNFPPRFSGLQFPNYSSELNVNALELDDSALYLCASSFGSVANTEAFFGQGTRLTVV.

A remark on this clone: A read error may produce the germline difference seen at one junction end. CDR3 in amino acids: CASSPQTGVRDF. In DNA, the CDR3 is TGTGCCAGCAGCCCCCAGACAGGGGTACGGGACTTC. The V gene is TRBV3-1 (or the pseudogene TRBV3-2), the J gene TRBJ1-2; 8 bases are shared with TRBD1. This CDR3 contains 12 residues. Germline V gene data show CDR1 as LGHDT and CDR2 as YNNKEL (reference sequence).

The J gene is TRBJ1-2, the V gene TRBV4-1; perhaps TRBD1 as D (6 bases). The CDR3 runs 15 residues. Germline loops: CDR1 MGHRA, CDR2 YSYEKL. Trimming removed 4 bases at V and 2 bases at J, with 14 bases between. CDR3 protein: CASSPGRGTNYGYTF. The CDR3 coding sequence is TGCGCCAGCAGCCCTGGAAGGGGGACAAACTATGGCTACACCTTC.